This TCR beta chain was sequenced during a study of cytomegalovirus exposure and HLA in healthy donors. Study observations and caveats: Altogether, 164 TCR beta chains were recorded as cytomegalovirus-associated. CMV antigen specificity was confirmed in vitro for a few CMV-associated chains.

To note about this clone: What it recognizes is unknown.

This table comes from immunoSEQ multiplex PCR, and its TCRdb copy is limited to in-frame clones, with some not included. The sample yields 130,000 or so clones, about nine tenths seen once. The CDR3 has 16 amino acids. The J segment lost 8 bases and the V segment lost 3 bases, leaving 10 bases of the junction unmatched. Looked up from germline, CDR1 is SEHNR and CDR2 is FQNEAQ (reference sequence). This receptor was obtained from a young man in good health and CMV-seronegative. The sequenced material came from PBMCs. The V call is TRBV7-9, the J call TRBJ2-1; 10 bases agree with TRBD1. Here the CDR3 reads CASSFGQGGSYDEQFF. As DNA, the CDR3 is TGTGCCAGCAGCTTCGGACAGGGGGGTTCTTACGATGAGCAGTTCTTC.